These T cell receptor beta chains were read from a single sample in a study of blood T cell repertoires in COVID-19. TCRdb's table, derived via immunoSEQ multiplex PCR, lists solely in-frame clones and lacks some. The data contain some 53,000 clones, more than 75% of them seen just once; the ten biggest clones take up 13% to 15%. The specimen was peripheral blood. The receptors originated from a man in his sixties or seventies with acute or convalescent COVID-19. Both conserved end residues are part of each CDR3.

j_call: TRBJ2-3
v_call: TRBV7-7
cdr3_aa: CASSLATGTGSDTQYF

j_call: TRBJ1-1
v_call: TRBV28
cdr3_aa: CASSFGRTEAFF

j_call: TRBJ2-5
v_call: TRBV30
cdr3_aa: CAWAPPAQETQYF

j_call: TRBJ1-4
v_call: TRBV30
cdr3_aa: CAWGVGGTGGEKLFF

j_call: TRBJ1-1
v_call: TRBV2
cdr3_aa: CASSVGQGSTEAFF

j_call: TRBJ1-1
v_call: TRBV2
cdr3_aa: CASRKTGVNTEAFF

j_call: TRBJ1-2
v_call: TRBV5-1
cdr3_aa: CASSLGGYTNYGYTF

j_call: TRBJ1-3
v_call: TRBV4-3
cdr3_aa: CASSHDSQSSGNTIYF

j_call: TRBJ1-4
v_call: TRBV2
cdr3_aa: CASSGRDSQATNEKLFF

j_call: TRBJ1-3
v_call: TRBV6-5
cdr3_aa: CATQGLSGNTIYF

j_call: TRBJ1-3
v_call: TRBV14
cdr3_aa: CASSPPAGNTIYF

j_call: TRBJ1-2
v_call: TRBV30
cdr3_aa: CAWSVGTESPGYTF

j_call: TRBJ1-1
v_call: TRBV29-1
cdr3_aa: CSVASSSLNTEAFF

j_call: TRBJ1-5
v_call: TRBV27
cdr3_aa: CASSPGTGGWQPQHF

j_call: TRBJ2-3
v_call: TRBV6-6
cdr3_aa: CASRMTTGGKTDTQYF

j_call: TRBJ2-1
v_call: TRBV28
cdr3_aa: CASRLLGAYNEQFF

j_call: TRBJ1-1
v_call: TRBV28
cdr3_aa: CASGTGEYGTEAFF

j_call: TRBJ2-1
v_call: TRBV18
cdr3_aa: CASSPGNPASGGNEQFF

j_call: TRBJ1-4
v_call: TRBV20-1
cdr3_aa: CSASSPGRHHEKLFF

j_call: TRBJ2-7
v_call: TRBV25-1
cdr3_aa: CASSEYRGLYEQYF

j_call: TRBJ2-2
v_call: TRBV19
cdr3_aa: CASTGQATNTGELFF

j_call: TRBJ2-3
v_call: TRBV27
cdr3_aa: CASTQAGWTDTQYF

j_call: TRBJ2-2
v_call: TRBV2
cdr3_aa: CASRASAGELFF

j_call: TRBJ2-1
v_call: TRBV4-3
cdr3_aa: CASSQDIVREVYNEQFF

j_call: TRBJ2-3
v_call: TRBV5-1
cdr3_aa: CASTTSGTITDTQYF

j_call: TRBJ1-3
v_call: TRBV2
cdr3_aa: CASSVGLTGSGNTIYF

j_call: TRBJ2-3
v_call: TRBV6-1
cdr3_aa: CASSETGVTDTQYF

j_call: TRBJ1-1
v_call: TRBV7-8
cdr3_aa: CASSLGRQGLNTEAFF

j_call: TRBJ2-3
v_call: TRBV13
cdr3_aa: CASSLGDRGDTQYF

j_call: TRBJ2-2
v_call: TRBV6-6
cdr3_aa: CASSMKRGNTGELFF

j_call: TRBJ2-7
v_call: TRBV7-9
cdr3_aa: CASSSWTGFAEQYF

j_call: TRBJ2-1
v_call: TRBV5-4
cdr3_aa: CASSRTSGRASEQFF

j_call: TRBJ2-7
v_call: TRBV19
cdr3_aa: CASSSRTAGQIYEQYF

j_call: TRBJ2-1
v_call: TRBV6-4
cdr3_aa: CASSDSSPGEQFF

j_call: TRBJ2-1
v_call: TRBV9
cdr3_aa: CASSVVSSGDSQFF

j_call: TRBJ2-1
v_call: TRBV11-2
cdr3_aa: CASSGTGLHNEQFF

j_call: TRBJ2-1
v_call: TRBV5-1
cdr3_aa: CASSLARGSYNEQFF

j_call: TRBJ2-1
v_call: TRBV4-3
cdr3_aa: CASSQDGRVYNEQFF

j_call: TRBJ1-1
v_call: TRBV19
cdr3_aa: CASSMSRGLTEAFF

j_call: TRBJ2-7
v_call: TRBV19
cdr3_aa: CASKAGGTFRGEQYF

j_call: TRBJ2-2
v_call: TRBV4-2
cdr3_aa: CASSRAGGNTGELFF

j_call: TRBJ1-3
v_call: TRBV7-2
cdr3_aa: CASSLNRAGNTIYF

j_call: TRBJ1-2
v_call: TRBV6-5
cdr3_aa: CASSPGTGDYGYTF

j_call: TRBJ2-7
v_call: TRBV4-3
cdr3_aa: CASSHQGQIYEQYF

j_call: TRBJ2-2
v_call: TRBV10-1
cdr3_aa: CASRCGTGAGELFF

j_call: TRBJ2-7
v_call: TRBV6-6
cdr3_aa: CASSLYLKREEIHYEQYF

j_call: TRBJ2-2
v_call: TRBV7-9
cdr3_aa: CASTVQLTGYDTGELFF

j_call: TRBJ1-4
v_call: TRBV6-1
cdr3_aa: CASSETGGQGMEKLFF

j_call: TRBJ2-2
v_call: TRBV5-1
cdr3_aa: CASSRVSSNTGELFF